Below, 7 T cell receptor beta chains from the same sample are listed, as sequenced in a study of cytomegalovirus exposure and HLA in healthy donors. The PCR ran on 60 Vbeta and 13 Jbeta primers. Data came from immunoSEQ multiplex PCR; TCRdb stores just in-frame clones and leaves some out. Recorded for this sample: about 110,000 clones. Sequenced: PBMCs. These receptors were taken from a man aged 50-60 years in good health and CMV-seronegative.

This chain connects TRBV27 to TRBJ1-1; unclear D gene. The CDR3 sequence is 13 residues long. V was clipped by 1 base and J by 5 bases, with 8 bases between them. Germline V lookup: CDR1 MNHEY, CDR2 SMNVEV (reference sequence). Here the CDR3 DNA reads TGTGCCAGCAGTTTATTCCGGGAGACTGAAGCTTTCTTT. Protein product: CASSLFRETEAFF.

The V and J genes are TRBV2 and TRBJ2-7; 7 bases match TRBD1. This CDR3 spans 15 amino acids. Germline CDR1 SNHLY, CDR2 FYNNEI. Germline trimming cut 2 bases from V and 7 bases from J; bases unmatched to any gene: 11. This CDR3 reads CASSENKGRGKEQYF. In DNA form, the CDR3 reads TGTGCCAGCAGTGAAAATAAGGGCAGGGGGAAAGAGCAGTACTTC.

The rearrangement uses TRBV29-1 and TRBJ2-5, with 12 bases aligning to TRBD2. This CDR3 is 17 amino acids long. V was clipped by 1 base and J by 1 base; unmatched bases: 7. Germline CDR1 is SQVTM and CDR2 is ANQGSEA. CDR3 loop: CSVEGGGLAGAQETQYF. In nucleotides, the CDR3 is TGCAGCGTTGAAGGGGGGGGACTAGCGGGCGCCCAAGAGACCCAGTACTTC.

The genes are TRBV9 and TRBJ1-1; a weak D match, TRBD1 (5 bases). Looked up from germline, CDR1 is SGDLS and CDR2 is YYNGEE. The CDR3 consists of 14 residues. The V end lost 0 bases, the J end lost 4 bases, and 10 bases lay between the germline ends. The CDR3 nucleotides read TGTGCCAGCAGCGTAGACCCCCAGGGCACTGAAGCTTTCTTT. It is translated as CASSVDPQGTEAFF.

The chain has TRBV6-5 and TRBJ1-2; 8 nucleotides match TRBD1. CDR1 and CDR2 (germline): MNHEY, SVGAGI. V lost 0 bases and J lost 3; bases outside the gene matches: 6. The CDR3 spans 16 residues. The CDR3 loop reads CASSYSTGEKYYGYTF. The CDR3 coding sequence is TGTGCCAGCAGTTACTCGACAGGGGAAAAATACTATGGCTACACCTTC.

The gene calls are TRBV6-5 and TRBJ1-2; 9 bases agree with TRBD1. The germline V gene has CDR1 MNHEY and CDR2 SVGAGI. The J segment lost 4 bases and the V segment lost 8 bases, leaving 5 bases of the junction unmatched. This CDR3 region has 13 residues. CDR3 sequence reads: CASGTGGGYGYTF. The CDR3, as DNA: TGTGCCAGCGGAACAGGGGGCGGCTATGGCTACACCTTC.

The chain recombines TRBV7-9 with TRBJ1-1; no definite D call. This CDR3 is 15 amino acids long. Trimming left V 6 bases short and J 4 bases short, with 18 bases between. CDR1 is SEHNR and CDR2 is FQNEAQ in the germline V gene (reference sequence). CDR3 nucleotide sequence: TGTGCCAGCAGGCTTGGAGGCCGAAGAGGCACTGAAGCTTTCTTT. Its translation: CASRLGGRRGTEAFF.